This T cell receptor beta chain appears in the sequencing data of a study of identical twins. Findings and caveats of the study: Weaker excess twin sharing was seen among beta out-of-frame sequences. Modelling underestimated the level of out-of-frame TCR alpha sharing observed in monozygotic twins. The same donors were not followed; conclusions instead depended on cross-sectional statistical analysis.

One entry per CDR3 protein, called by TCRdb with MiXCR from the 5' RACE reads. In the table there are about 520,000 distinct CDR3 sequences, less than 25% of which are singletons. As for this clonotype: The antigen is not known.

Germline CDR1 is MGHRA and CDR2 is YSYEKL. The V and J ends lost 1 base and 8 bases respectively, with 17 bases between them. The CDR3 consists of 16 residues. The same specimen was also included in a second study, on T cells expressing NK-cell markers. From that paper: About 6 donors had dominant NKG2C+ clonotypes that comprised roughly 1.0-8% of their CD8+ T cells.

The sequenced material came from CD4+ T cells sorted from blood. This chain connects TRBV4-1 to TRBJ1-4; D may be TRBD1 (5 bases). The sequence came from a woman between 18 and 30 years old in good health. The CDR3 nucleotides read TGCGCCAGCAGCCAAGGGGCCCGACTAGGGGAGGAAAAACTGTTTTTT. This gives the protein CASSQGARLGEEKLFF.